Below, 27 T cell receptor beta chains from the same sample are listed, as sequenced in a study of T-cell memory formation after mild COVID-19. A single record per CDR3 protein comes from TCRdb applying MiXCR to the 5' RACE reads. The sample shows fewer than 700,000 distinct CDR3 sequences, roughly 20% of them seen only once. Sequencing used PBMCs or a T cell subset sorted from them (not recorded which). All receptors derive from an adult woman who had mild COVID-19 (a few samples of this study predate the infection). Cell type and time point are not known.

Here the CDR3 DNA reads TGTGCCAGTAGTAACTACCGGGACAGTACGGACGAGCAGTACTTC. This sequence encodes CASSNYRDSTDEQYF. The V and J genes are TRBV19 and TRBJ2-7, with 7 positions matching TRBD1. Looked up from germline, CDR1 is LNHDA and CDR2 is SQIVND (reference sequence). This CDR3 spans 15 amino acids. V shed 4 bases and J 5 bases; nucleotides not matched to a gene: 11. The full variable domain, rest sourced from reference TRBV19 and TRBJ2-7, is DGGITQSPKYLFRKEGQNVTLSCEQNLNHDAMYWYRQDPGQGLRLIYYSQIVNDFQKGDIAEGYSVSREKKESFPLTVTSAQKNPTAFYLCASSNYRDSTDEQYFGPGTRLTVT.

This clonotype was observed a few times. The chain is built from TRBV30 and TRBJ2-2, with 9 bases identical to TRBD1. V shed 5 bases, J shed 4 bases, and the junction held 11 bases outside the gene matches. In germline, CDR1 is GTSNPN, CDR2 SVGIG (reference sequence). The CDR3 contains 16 residues. The CDR3 sequence is CAWGYRGRGGTGELFF. For the CDR3, the DNA is TGTGCCTGGGGTTACAGGGGGCGCGGGGGCACCGGGGAGCTGTTTTTT.

This clonotype was picked up a small number of times. The V call is TRBV7-2, the J call TRBJ1-2; D is unclear. Trimming took 2 bases from V and 7 from J, leaving 11 bases between them. CDR3 size: 13 residues. In germline, CDR1 is SGHTA, CDR2 FQGNSA. In nucleotides, the CDR3 is TGTGCCAGCAGCTTATCCGACATTTCTGGCTACACCTTC. Protein: CASSLSDISGYTF.

There are a few counts of this clonotype. CDR3 in amino acids: CSVEKTGFEKLFF. The CDR3 DNA reads as TGCAGCGTCGAGAAAACAGGGTTCGAAAAACTGTTTTTT. The gene calls are TRBV29-1 and TRBJ1-4; a possible D gene is TRBD1 (6 bases). The length of the CDR3 is 13 residues. The germline V gene has CDR1 SQVTM and CDR2 ANQGSEA. V lost 6 bases to trimming and J lost 8 bases, with 16 bases between them.

The chain employs TRBV20-1 and TRBJ2-2; D is possibly TRBD2 (6 bases). The V gene's germline CDR1 is DFQATT and CDR2 SNEGSKA (reference sequence). V shed 3 bases and J shed 5 bases, with 10 bases lying between them. CDR3 length equals 13 residues. CDR3 region: CSASGSGTGELFF. CDR3 sequence (DNA): TGCAGTGCTAGCGGGAGTGGTACCGGGGAGCTGTTTTTT.

This clonotype was seen a few times. The chain is built from TRBV18 and TRBJ2-7, with 11 bases identical to TRBD2. V was pared by 3 bases and J by 2 bases, with 6 bases of the junction left unmatched. Per germline, CDR1 KGHSH and CDR2 LQKENI. CDR3 length: 16 amino acids. The CDR3 reads CASSPIAGGKPYEQYF. In DNA form, the CDR3 reads TGTGCCAGCTCACCGATAGCGGGGGGGAAGCCCTACGAGCAGTACTTC.

V is TRBV6-5 and J is TRBJ1-2; D is uncertain. Germline V gene sequence: CDR1 MNHEY, CDR2 SVGAGI. CDR3 length: 15 residues. V shed 4 bases and J shed 4 bases, with 16 bases lying between them. The CDR3 region is CASSSNPVLGYGYTF. CDR3 bases: TGTGCCAGCAGTTCCAACCCGGTATTGGGCTATGGCTACACCTTC.

In this sample, this clonotype turned up many times. J is TRBJ2-1 and V is TRBV6-5, with no clear D. This CDR3 comprises 11 residues. Looked up from germline, CDR1 is MNHEY and CDR2 is SVGAGI. The V gene lost 3 bases and the J gene lost 5 bases, with 2 bases spanning the gap. CDR3 loop: CASSYNNEQFF. In nucleotides, the CDR3 is TGTGCCAGCAGTTATAACAATGAGCAGTTCTTC.

The chain recombines TRBV7-2 with TRBJ1-2; D is unresolved. The CDR3 runs to 12 residues. V lost 6 bases to trimming and J lost 8 bases, with 13 bases between them. CDR1 and CDR2 from the germline V gene are SGHTA and FQGNSA. In DNA form, the CDR3 reads TGTGCCAGCAGATTCATCGCCGGGGGCTACACCTTC. It codes for CASRFIAGGYTF.

This chain uses TRBV4-1 with TRBJ2-7; a possible D gene is TRBD1 (5 bases). The V gene's germline CDR1 is MGHRA and CDR2 YSYEKL. The V and J ends lost 3 bases and 4 bases respectively, with 16 bases between them. This CDR3 region has 15 residues. CDR3 nucleotides: TGCGCCAGCAGCCAGCATACGGACACCATTTACGAGCAGTACTTC. Amino acids: CASSQHTDTIYEQYF.

The chain couples TRBV7-3 to TRBJ1-1; 9 bases are a match to TRBD1. Germline assignment: CDR1 SGHTA and CDR2 FQGTGA. CDR3 size: 15 residues. The V gene end was trimmed by 5 bases and the J gene end by 6 bases; junction bases not matched to a gene: 10. Here the CDR3 reads CASSASPGQGSEAFF. In DNA form, the CDR3 reads TGTGCCAGCAGCGCCTCTCCGGGACAGGGTTCTGAAGCTTTCTTT.

This clonotype occurred a few times. This chain uses TRBV6-2 or TRBV6-3 with TRBJ1-1; maybe TRBD1 (5 bases). V was clipped by 2 bases and J by 6 bases, with 7 bases between them. Germline lookup yields CDR1 MNHEY and CDR2 SVGEGT. The CDR3 covers 12 residues. Here the CDR3 reads CASSYLGAEAFF. Here the CDR3 DNA reads TGTGCCAGCAGTTACCTGGGGGCTGAAGCTTTCTTT.

This clonotype was counted a few times. V and J are TRBV12-3 or TRBV12-4 and TRBJ2-7, with D unclear. V lost 6 bases to trimming and J lost 5 bases, with 17 bases between them. This CDR3 has 14 amino acids. CDR3 DNA sequence: TGTGCCAGCAGCCCCGGGCCCTCCTCTAACGAGCAGTACTTC. Residues: CASSPGPSSNEQYF.

The rearrangement links TRBV6-2 or TRBV6-3 to TRBJ2-6; D perhaps matches TRBD1 (5 bases). Trimming stripped 4 bases from V and 0 bases from J, with 10 bases between. CDR1 and CDR2 from the germline V gene are MNHEY and SVGEGT. The CDR3 spans 16 residues. CDR3 sequence reads: CASSSHRLSGANVLTF. The DNA of the CDR3 is TGTGCCAGCAGTTCGCACAGGCTCTCTGGGGCCAACGTCCTGACTTTC.

The chain recombines TRBV29-1 with TRBJ1-1, with D perhaps matching TRBD1 (6 bases). Per germline, CDR1 SQVTM and CDR2 ANQGSEA. The germline V and J ends were trimmed by 3 bases and 11 bases, with 13 bases remaining between them. This CDR3 contains 11 residues. The CDR3 DNA reads TGCAGCGTTGACAGGGGAATCCGCGCTTTCTTT. Its translation is CSVDRGIRAFF.

This clonotype turned up a few times. V and J are TRBV29-1 and TRBJ1-1; a possible D gene is TRBD1 (6 bases). In germline, CDR1 is SQVTM, CDR2 ANQGSEA. CDR3 length: 14 residues. Between the trimmed V and J ends, which lost 3 bases and 5 bases, there was a span of 16 bases. The DNA of the CDR3 is TGCAGCGTTGAGGAGCGGCAGGGGAGGACTGAAGCTTTCTTT. Protein product: CSVEERQGRTEAFF. The full variable domain, with the rest looked up from reference TRBV29-1 and TRBJ1-1, is SAVISQKPSRDICQRGTSLTIQCQVDSQVTMMFWYRQQPGQSLTLIATANQGSEATYESGFVIDKFPISRPNLTFSTLTVSNMSPEDSSIYLCSVEERQGRTEAFFGQGTRLTVV.

On this clonotype itself: An end of the junction does not agree with germline; a read error may underlie this. This chain links TRBV7-7 with TRBJ2-1; 10 bases agree with TRBD1. Germline V gene lookup returns CDR1 SSHAT and CDR2 FNYEAQ (reference sequence). The CDR3 loop spans 15 amino acids. CDR3 in amino acids: CASSLAADRGYEQFF. As DNA, the CDR3 is TGTGCTAGCAGCTTAGCGGCGGACAGGGGGTATGAGCAGTTCTTC.

The chain recombines TRBV4-2 with TRBJ1-1; no firm D call. This CDR3 is 12 amino acids long. Trimming pared 4 bases from V and 9 bases from J, leaving 12 bases between. Germline CDR1 is LGHNA and CDR2 is YNFKEQ. CDR3 nucleotides: TGTGCCAGCAGCCTGGACGGGGTACAAGCTTTCTTT. Amino acid sequence: CASSLDGVQAFF.

This clonotype was seen a handful of times. V and J are TRBV6-5 and TRBJ2-5; no firm D call. Per germline, CDR1 MNHEY and CDR2 SVGAGI. CDR3 length: 14 amino acids. V was trimmed by 0 bases and J by 1 base, leaving 6 bases between them. The CDR3 DNA reads as TGTGCCAGCAGTTACTCGATGGGCCAAGAGACCCAGTACTTC. Amino acids: CASSYSMGQETQYF.

This clonotype was counted a few times. This chain connects TRBV5-1 to TRBJ2-5, with D possibly being TRBD2 (5 bases). Germline V CDR1 and CDR2: SGHRS, YFSETQ. Deletions cut 0 bases from V and 4 bases from J, with 13 bases between. The CDR3 covers 15 residues. The CDR3 is CASSLASRVGETQYF. As DNA, the CDR3 is TGCGCCAGCAGCTTGGCCTCGAGGGTTGGAGAGACCCAGTACTTC.

V is TRBV29-1 and J is TRBJ2-7; 8 bases line up with TRBD1. Germline CDR1 is SQVTM and CDR2 is ANQGSEA. After removal of 7 bases from V and 4 bases from J, the junction contained 9 bases not matched to a gene. The CDR3 spans 13 residues. CDR3 in DNA: TGCAGCGCCATAAGACAGGGGACTTACGAGCAGTACTTC. It is translated as CSAIRQGTYEQYF.

V usage is TRBV4-3 and J usage is TRBJ2-3; D possibly corresponds to TRBD2 (5 bases). Germline V lookup: CDR1 LGHNA, CDR2 YSLEER. Trimming took off 0 bases at V and 3 bases at J, with 10 bases between the two ends. The CDR3 sequence is 15 residues long. CDR3 nucleotide sequence: TGCGCCAGCAGCCAAGAGCCGACTACGACAGATACGCAGTATTTT. Its protein product is CASSQEPTTTDTQYF.

This chain joins TRBV7-9 and TRBJ2-4, with D perhaps TRBD2 (6 bases). CDR3 length: 19 amino acids. V was shortened by 5 bases and J by 0 bases, with 23 bases between the two germline ends. Looked up from germline, CDR1 is SEHNR and CDR2 is FQNEAQ (reference sequence). CDR3 bases: TGTGCCAGCAGCGGCCGGGGGATCCTCTTATTCGAAGCCAAAAACATTCAGTACTTC. Translated, it gives CASSGRGILLFEAKNIQYF.

The rearrangement joins TRBV12-3 or TRBV12-4 to TRBJ1-5; TRBD1 aligns across 9 bases. Trimming cost V 5 bases and J 6 bases; bases outside gene matches: 8. The CDR3 has 15 residues. The CDR3 loop reads CASSRDRAVGQPQHF. The CDR3 DNA follows: TGTGCCAGCAGTCGGGACAGGGCGGTAGGTCAGCCCCAGCATTTT.

The gene calls are TRBV5-1 and TRBJ2-3; 9 bases are shared with TRBD2. The V and J ends lost 6 bases and 6 bases, in that order; junction bases with no gene match: 17. CDR3 length: 17 amino acids. The germline CDR1 and CDR2 sequences are SGHRS and YFSETQ. Here the CDR3 reads CASIRQQGGGAPDTQYF. CDR3 DNA sequence: TGCGCCAGCATCCGTCAGCAAGGCGGGGGGGCGCCTGATACGCAGTATTTT.

The chain joins TRBV5-1 to TRBJ2-3, with TRBD2 matching over 7 bases. CDR1 SGHRS and CDR2 YFSETQ come from the germline V gene. The CDR3 sequence is 15 residues long. Losses at the gene ends were 8 bases for V and 0 bases for J; bases not matched to a gene: 9. The CDR3 sequence is CASGWRGTSTDTQYF. For the CDR3, the DNA is TGCGCCAGTGGCTGGCGGGGGACTAGCACAGATACGCAGTATTTT.

The V call is TRBV5-4, the J call TRBJ2-7; the D gene is possibly TRBD1 (6 bases). Germline values: CDR1 SGHNT, CDR2 YYREEE (reference sequence). The CDR3 consists of 15 residues. V lost 1 base to trimming and J lost 2 bases, with 13 bases between them. The CDR3 reads CASSLSADSTYEQYF. The CDR3 bases are TGTGCCAGCAGCTTGTCCGCGGACAGTACCTACGAGCAGTACTTC. The full variable domain, with the rest looked up from reference TRBV5-4 and TRBJ2-7, is ETGVTQSPTHLIKTRGQQVTLRCSSQSGHNTVSWYQQALGQGPQFIFQYYREEENGRGNFPPRFSGLQFPNYSSELNVNALELDDSALYLCASSLSADSTYEQYFGPGTRLTVT.